This T cell receptor (beta chain) is from a study of yellow fever vaccine responses in identical twins. Study-wide findings and caveats: Twin vaccine T cell responses reportedly seemed partly convergent, partly personalized.

TCRdb fed the RT-PCR reads into MiXCR, producing one record per CDR3 protein. This table has 15,000 to 20,000 distinct CDR3 sequences, roughly 80% appearing once. Note on this clonotype: Its target is unknown.

The germline V and J ends were trimmed by 1 base and 2 bases, with 9 bases remaining between them. CDR1 is KGHSH, CDR2 LQKENI, per germline. This CDR3 is 15 amino acids long. Sequences were derived from T cells from blood (PBMCs), unsorted or a sorted subset (not recorded which), sampled before or after yellow fever vaccination (not recorded which). This chain connects TRBV18 to TRBJ2-1, with D possibly being TRBD1 (6 bases). This TCR was recovered from a woman under 30 who received the yellow fever vaccine. The CDR3 loop is CASSPRGGTYNEQFF. The CDR3 bases are TGTGCCAGCTCACCACGAGGGGGAACCTACAATGAGCAGTTCTTC.